This T cell receptor (beta chain) was sequenced for a study of T cell responses to AZD1222 COVID-19 vaccine. Study-wide results and caveats: White British donors predominated, females outnumbered males, and clonal diversity was possibly underestimated. No day 14 peak samples; only post-peak repertoires were characterized. Just 5 or 6 AZD1222 recipients tested seropositive at baseline.

The study pooled second doses at about 4 or about 12 weeks. This clone was detected only a few times. Its antigen is still unknown. Data came from immunoSEQ multiplex PCR; TCRdb stores just in-frame clones and leaves some out. The data contain 110,000 or so clones, around 84% of them seen just once; the ten biggest clones take up roughly 15%. CDR3 length: 15 amino acids. Germline assignment: CDR1 SGHVS and CDR2 FQNEAQ. The ends lost 4 bases at V and 4 bases at J; junction bases unmatched: 7. The rearrangement joins TRBV7-8 to TRBJ2-7, with 10 nucleotides matching TRBD2. The TCR originated in an adult who received the AZD1222 COVID-19 vaccine. The starting material was peripheral blood, obtained 28 days after the second AZD1222 dose. The CDR3 loop is CASSWRASGRYEQYF. The CDR3 DNA reads as TGTGCCAGCAGCTGGCGGGCTAGCGGGAGATACGAGCAGTACTTC.